This T cell receptor beta chain was identified in a study of blood T cells in healthy people across ages (dated by TCRdb to between 2015 and 2017). Turning to the overall study: In model experiments, roughly one uniquely barcoded TCR beta cDNA molecule per two T cells was captured by template switching. To track age-related changes in TCR beta repertoire diversity, the study relied on deep sequencing normalized with unique cDNA molecular identifiers. To avoid experimental bias, donors of different ages were spread randomly across the sequencing lanes. Using the same blood draw, the study looked at two additional independent replicas of 1 million unique cDNA reads for two donors, one aged 18 to 29 and the other aged 80 or older. The donors were divided into four age groups: young (average around 17 years), middle-aged (over 35), aged (about 60) and long-lived (around 80). What the work shows at the level of the full study, not this receptor alone: As age increased, observed TCR beta diversity per million T cells dropped in a roughly linear way, and a significant reduction was already evident by age about 40. Compared with the aged group, the long-lived group had more naive CD4+ T cells, fewer expanded clones and increased TCR diversity, a pattern suggesting age selection. Because the CMV infection status of the donors was unknown, age-related changes in expanded clonotypes may potentially have been confounded. Estimates of total diversity from one million sequenced T cells were regarded as lower bounds and underestimates. A strong correlation was found between observed TCR beta diversity and the percentage of naive T cells measured by flow cytometry. Bulk unsorted PBMC profiling prevented conclusive comparison of naive and antigen-experienced compartments.

Library preparation used 5' RACE. The data were produced on an Illumina HiSeq 2500. A second roughly 6 to 12 cycle PCR used a sample-barcoded 5' primer and a J-beta primer mix. Each TCR beta cDNA molecule received a unique molecular identifier from a template-switch 5' adaptor carrying 12 random nucleotides. At least 2.5 million CDR3-containing paired-end reads were obtained from each sample. The Mint cDNA synthesis kit, primed by a TRBC-specific oligonucleotide, was used to synthesize first-strand cDNA from all RNA. All cDNA was treated with uracil-DNA glycosylase and then went through a first 18-cycle PCR with the universal primers M1SS and BC2_uni_R. The published analysis was carried out like this. Each sample was normalized by randomly selecting 1 million high-quality reads, each carrying a distinct molecular identifier. Instead of being binned into consensus sequences, reads that shared molecular identifiers were thrown out. MiTCR, run with a Q25 quality threshold and the strictest error-elimination algorithm, handled CDR3 identification, clonotype clustering and error correction. A nonparametric unseen species model with Euler transformation was used to estimate lower-bound total TCR beta diversity. The public reads were reanalyzed by TCRdb: fastp trimming at Q25, MiXCR alignment, in-frame beta chains only. Entries are consolidated by CDR3 protein sequence, retaining the most common genes and DNA. TCRdb, not the original authors, processed these V and J calls. A total of about 1 million distinct CDR3 sequences appear in this sample, roughly 45% of them only once. The ten top clones hold approximately 19% of the sample.

Worth noting for this clonotype: This clone's antigen is unknown. No clone much larger than this one lies a single base away; base qualities are absent.

CDR1 and CDR2, looked up from the germline V gene (reference sequence), are SEHNR and FQNEAQ. V is shortened by 5 bases, J by 2 bases, and the region joining them spans 13 bases. The cysteine opens and the phenylalanine closes a CDR3 of 14 amino acids. Only the CDR3 DNA stays, 42 bases, in frame from base 1. Systemically healthy Caucasian individuals from Russia, 35 to 50 in total and aged roughly 6 to 100 years, were included as donors. Roughly 9.5 milliliters of peripheral blood were drawn from each donor into EDTA-treated Vacutainer tubes. Ficoll-Paque density-gradient centrifugation was used to isolate PBMCs, with at least 6.5 million per sample. Total RNA, at least 5.5 micrograms per sample, was extracted from PBMCs with Trizol reagent. The percentages of naive CD45RAhigh/CD27high T cells were determined by flow cytometry on a PBMC aliquot from every donor.

The source is a woman aged 55-69 years in good health. The source material was blood. The chain is assembled from TRBV7-9 and TRBJ2-7, with a tentative D gene TRBD1 over 6 matching bases. The DNA reads TGTGCCAGCAGCGACCAACAGGGTCCCTACGAGCAGTACTTC. Its protein product is CASSDQQGPYEQYF.